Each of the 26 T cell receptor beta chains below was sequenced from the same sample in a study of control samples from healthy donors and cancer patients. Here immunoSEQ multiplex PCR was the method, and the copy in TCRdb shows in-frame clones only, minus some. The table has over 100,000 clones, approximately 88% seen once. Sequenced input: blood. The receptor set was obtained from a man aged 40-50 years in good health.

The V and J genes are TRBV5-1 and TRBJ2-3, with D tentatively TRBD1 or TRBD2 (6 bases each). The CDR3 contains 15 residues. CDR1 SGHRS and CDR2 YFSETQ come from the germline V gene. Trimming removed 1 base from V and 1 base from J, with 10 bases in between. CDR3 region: CASSLRGAGTDTQYF. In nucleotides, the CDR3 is TGCGCCAGCAGCTTGAGGGGGGCTGGCACAGATACGCAGTATTTT.

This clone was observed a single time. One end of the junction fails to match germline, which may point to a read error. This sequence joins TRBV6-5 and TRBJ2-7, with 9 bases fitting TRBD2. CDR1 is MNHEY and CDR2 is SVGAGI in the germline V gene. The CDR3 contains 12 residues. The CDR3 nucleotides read TGCGGAACAGCGGGGGGAGGCTACGAGCAGTACTTC. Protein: CGTAGGGYEQYF.

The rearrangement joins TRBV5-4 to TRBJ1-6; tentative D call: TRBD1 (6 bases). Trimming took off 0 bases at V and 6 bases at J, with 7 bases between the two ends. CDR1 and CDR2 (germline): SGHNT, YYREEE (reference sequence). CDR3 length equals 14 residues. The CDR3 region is CASSLDRANSPLHF. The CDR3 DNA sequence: TGTGCCAGCAGCTTGGACAGGGCTAATTCACCCCTCCACTTT.

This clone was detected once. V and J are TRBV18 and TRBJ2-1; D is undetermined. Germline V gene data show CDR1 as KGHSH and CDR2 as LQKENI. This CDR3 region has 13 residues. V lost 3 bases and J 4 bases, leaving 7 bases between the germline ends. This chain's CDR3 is CASSPGSYNEQFF. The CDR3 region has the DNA TGTGCCAGCTCACCGGGTAGTTACAATGAGCAGTTCTTC.

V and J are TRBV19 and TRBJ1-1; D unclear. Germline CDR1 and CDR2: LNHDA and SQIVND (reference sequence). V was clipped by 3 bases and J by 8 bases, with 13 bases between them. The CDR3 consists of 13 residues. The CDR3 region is CASSIRAGTEAFF. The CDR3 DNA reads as TGTGCCAGTAGTATTCGGGCAGGTACCGAAGCTTTCTTT. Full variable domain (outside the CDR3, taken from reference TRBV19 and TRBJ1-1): DGGITQSPKYLFRKEGQNVTLSCEQNLNHDAMYWYRQDPGQGLRLIYYSQIVNDFQKGDIAEGYSVSREKKESFPLTVTSAQKNPTAFYLCASSIRAGTEAFFGQGTRLTVV.

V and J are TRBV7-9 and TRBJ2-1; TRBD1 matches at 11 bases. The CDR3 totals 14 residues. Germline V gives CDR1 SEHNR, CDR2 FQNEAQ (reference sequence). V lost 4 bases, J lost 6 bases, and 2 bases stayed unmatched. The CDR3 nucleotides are TGTGCCAGCAGCTCCGGGACAGGGGGCAATGAGCAGTTCTTC. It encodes CASSSGTGGNEQFF. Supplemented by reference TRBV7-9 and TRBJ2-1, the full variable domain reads DTGVSQNPRHKITKRGQNVTFRCDPISEHNRLYWYRQTLGQGPEFLTYFQNEAQLEKSRLLSDRFSAERPKGSFSTLEIQRTEQGDSAMYLCASSSGTGGNEQFFGPGTRLTVL.

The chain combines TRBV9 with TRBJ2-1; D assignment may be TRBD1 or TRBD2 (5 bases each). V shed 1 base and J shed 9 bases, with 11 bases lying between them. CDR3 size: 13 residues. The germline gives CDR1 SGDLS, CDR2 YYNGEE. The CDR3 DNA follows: TGTGCCAGCAGCGTAACATCGGGGCTTGAGCAGTTCTTC. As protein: CASSVTSGLEQFF. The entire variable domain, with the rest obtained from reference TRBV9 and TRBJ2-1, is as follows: DSGVTQTPKHLITATGQRVTLRCSPRSGDLSVYWYQQSLDQGLQFLIQYYNGEERAKGNILERFSAQQFPDLHSELNLSSLELGDSALYFCASSVTSGLEQFFGPGTRLTVL.

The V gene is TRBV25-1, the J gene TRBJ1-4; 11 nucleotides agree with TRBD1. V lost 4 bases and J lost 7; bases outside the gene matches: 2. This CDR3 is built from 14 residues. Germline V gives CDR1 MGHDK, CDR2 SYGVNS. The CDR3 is CASSGTGGLEKLFF. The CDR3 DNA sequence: TGTGCCAGCAGTGGGACAGGGGGCCTTGAAAAACTGTTTTTT. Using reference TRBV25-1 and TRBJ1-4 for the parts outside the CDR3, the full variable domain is EADIYQTPRYLVIGTGKKITLECSQTMGHDKMYWYQQDPGMELHLIHYSYGVNSTEKGDLSSESTVSRIRTEHFPLTLESARPSHTSQYLCASSGTGGLEKLFFGSGTQLSVL.

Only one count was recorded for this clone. CDR3 sequence reads: CATSDFTLRGGGELFF. CDR3 nucleotide sequence: TGTGCCACCAGTGATTTTACTCTTCGGGGAGGCGGGGAGCTGTTTTTT. The chain combines TRBV24-1 with TRBJ2-2, with a weak D call TRBD2 (6 bases). Per germline, CDR1 KGHDR and CDR2 SFDVKD. The CDR3 contains 16 residues. With 1 base removed from V and 7 bases from J, the gap between germline ends came to 15 bases.

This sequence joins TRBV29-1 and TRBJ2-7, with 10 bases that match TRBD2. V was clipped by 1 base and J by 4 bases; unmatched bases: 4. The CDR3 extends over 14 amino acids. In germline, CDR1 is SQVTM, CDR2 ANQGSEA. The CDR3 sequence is CSVEASGGAYEQYF. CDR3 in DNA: TGCAGCGTTGAAGCTAGCGGGGGTGCATACGAGCAGTACTTC.

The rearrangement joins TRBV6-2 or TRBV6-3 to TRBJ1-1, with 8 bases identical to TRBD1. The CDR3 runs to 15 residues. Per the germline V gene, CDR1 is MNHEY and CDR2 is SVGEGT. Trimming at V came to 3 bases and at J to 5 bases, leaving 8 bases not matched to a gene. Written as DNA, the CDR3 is TGTGCCAGCAGTTATGCTAGGACAGGGCGGACTGAAGCTTTCTTT. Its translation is CASSYARTGRTEAFF.

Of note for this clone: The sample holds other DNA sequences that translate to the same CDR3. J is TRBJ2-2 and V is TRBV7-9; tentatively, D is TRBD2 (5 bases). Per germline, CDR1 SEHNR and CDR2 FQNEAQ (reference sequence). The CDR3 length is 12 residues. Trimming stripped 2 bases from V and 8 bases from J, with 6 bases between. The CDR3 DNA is TGTGCCAGCAGCTTAAGCGGTGGGGAGCTGTTTTTT. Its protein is CASSLSGGELFF.

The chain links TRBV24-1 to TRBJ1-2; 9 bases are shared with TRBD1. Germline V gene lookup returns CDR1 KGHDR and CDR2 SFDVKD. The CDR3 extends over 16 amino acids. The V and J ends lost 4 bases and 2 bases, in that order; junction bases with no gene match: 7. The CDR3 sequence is CATSDPSGQGNYGYTF. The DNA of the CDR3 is TGTGCCACCAGTGACCCCTCCGGACAGGGGAACTATGGCTACACCTTC.

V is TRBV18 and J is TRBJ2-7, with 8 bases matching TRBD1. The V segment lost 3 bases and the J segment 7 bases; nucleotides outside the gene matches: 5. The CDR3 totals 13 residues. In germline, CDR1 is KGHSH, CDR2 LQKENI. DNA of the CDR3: TGTGCCAGCTCACCGATGGGACAGGATGAGCAGTACTTC. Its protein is CASSPMGQDEQYF.

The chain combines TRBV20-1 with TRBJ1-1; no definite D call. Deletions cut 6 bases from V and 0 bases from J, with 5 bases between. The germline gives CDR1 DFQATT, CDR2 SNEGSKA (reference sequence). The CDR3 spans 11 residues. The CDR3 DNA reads TGCAGTGCGCTTCTGAACACTGAAGCTTTCTTT. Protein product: CSALLNTEAFF.

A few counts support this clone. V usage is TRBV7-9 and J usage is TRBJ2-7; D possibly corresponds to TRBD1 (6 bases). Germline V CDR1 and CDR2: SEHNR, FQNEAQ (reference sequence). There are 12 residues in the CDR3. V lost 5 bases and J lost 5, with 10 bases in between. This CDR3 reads CASSPTGHEQYF. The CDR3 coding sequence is TGTGCCAGCAGCCCAACAGGGCACGAGCAGTACTTC.

DNA for the CDR3: TGTGCCAGCAGCTTAACCAGGGGTGGTAGCAATCAGCCCCAGCATTTT. Translated: CASSLTRGGSNQPQHF. The gene calls are TRBV7-2 and TRBJ1-5; possible D gene TRBD1, 6 bases. Trimming took 2 bases from V and 0 from J, leaving 11 bases between them. Germline CDR1 is SGHTA and CDR2 is FQGNSA. The CDR3 extends over 16 amino acids. Filled out from reference TRBV7-2 and TRBJ1-5, the complete variable domain reads GAGVSQSPSNKVTEKGKDVELRCDPISGHTALYWYRQSLGQGLEFLIYFQGNSAPDKSGLPSDRFSAERTGGSVSTLTIQRTQQEDSAVYLCASSLTRGGSNQPQHFGDGTRLSIL.

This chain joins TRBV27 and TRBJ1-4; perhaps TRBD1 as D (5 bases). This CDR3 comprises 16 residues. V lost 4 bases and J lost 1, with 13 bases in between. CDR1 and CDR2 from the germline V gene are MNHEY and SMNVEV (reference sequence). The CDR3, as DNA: TGTGCCAGCAGTTCCCGGGGGAGGCTAACTAATGAAAAACTGTTTTTT. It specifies CASSSRGRLTNEKLFF.

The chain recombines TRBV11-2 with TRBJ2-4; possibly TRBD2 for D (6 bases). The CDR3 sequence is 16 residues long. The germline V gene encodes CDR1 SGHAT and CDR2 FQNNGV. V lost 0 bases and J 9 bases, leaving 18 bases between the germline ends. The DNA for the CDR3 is TGTGCCAGCAGCTTAGAGTACCGGGACCGGAGGGGCATTCAGTACTTC. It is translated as CASSLEYRDRRGIQYF.

CDR3 sequence reads: CATSRERGRGLYGYTF. CDR3 coding DNA: TGTGCCACCAGCAGAGAACGGGGCAGGGGGCTCTATGGCTACACCTTC. The chain links TRBV15 to TRBJ1-2; 8 bases map to TRBD1. Germline V gives CDR1 LNHNV, CDR2 YYDKDF (reference sequence). Losses at the gene ends were 0 bases for V and 4 bases for J; bases not matched to a gene: 7. There are 16 residues in the CDR3.

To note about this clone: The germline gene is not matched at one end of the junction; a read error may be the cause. For the CDR3, the DNA is TGTGCCAGCAGCCCGGGACCCTCACCCTACGATGAGCAGTTCTTC. Encoded protein: CASSPGPSPYDEQFF. This rearrangement joins TRBV5-5 to TRBJ2-1; D is possibly TRBD1 or TRBD2 (5 bases each). Germline-derived CDR1 and CDR2 are SGHKS and YYEKEE (reference sequence). The CDR3 loop spans 15 amino acids.

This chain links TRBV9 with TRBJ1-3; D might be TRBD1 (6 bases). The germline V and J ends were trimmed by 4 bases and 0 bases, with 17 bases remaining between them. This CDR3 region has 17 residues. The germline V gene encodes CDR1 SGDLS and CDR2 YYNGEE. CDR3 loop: CASSHGGRFLSGNTIYF. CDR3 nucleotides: TGTGCCAGCAGCCACGGGGGCAGATTTCTCTCTGGAAACACCATATATTTT.

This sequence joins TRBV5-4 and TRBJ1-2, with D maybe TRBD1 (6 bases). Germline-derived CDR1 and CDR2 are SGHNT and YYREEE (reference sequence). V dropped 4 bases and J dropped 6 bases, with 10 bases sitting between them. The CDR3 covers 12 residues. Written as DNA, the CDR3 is TGTGCCAGCAGCCCACAGGGACATGGCTACACCTTC. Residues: CASSPQGHGYTF.

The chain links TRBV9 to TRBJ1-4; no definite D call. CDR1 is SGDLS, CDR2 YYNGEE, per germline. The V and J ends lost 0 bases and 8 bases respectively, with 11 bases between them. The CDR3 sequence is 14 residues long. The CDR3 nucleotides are TGTGCCAGCAGCGTAGGGGCAGACCAGGAAAAACTGTTTTTT. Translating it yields CASSVGADQEKLFF.

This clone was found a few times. This CDR3 is CASSVDQTSPLHF. The CDR3 nucleotides are TGTGCCAGCAGCGTAGACCAGACCTCACCCCTCCACTTT. The V and J genes are TRBV9 and TRBJ1-6, with D unresolved. The V end was cut by 0 bases, the J end by 10 bases, with 8 bases between. The CDR3 covers 13 residues. Germline values: CDR1 SGDLS, CDR2 YYNGEE.

CDR3 bases: TGTGCCAGCAGCTTGGGAGCTAGCGGGGGCTACACAGATACGCAGTATTTT. It is translated as CASSLGASGGYTDTQYF. V and J are TRBV5-6 and TRBJ2-3, with TRBD2 matching over 10 bases. The V segment lost 0 bases and the J segment 2 bases; nucleotides outside the gene matches: 6. CDR1 is SGHDT and CDR2 is YYEEEE in the germline V gene. CDR3 length: 17 residues.